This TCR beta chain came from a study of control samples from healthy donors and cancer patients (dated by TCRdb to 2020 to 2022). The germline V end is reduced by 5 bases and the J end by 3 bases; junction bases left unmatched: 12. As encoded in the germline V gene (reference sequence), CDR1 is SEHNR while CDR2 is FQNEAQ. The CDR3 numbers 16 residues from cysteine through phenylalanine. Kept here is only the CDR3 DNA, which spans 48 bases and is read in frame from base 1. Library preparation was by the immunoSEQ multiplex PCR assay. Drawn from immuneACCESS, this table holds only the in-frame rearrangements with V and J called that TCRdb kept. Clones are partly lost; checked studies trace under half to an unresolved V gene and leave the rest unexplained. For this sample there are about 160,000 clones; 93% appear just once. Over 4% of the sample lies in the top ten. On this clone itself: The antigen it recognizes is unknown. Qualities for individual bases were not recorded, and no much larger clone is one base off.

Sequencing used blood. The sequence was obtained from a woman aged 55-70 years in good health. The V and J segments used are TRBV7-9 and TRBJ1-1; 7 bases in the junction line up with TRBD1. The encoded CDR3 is CASSRMRGQGDTEAFF. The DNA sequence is TGTGCCAGCAGCCGAATGAGGGGGCAAGGGGACACTGAAGCTTTCTTT.